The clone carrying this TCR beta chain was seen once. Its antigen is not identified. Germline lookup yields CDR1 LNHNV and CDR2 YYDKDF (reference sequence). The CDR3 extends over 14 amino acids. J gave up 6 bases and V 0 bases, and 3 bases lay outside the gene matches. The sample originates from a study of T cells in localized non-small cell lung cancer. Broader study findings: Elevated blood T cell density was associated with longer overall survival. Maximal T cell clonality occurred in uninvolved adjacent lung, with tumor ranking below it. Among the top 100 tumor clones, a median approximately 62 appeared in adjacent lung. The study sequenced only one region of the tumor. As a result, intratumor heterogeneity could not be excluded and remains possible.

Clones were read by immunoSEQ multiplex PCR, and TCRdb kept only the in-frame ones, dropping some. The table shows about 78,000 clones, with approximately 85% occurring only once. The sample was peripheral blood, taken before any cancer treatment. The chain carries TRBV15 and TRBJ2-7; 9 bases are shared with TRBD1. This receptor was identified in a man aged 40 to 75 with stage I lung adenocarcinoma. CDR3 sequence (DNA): TGTGCCACCAGCAGAGAGACAGGGGGTGTCGAGCAGTACTTC. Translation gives CATSRETGGVEQYF.